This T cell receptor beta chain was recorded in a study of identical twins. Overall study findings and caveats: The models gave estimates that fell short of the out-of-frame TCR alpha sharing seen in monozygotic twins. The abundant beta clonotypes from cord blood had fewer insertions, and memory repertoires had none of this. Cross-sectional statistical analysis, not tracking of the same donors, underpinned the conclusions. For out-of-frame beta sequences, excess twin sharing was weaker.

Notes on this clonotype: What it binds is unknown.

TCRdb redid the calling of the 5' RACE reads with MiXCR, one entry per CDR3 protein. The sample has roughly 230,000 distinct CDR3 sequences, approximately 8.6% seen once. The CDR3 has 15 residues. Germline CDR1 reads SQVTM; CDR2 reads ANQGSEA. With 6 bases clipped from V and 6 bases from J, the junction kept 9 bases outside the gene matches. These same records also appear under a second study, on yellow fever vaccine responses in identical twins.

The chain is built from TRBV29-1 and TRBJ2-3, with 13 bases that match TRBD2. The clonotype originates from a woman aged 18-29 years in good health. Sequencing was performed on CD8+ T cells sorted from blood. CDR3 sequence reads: CSVLAGGPRGDTQYF. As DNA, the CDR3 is TGCAGCGTACTAGCGGGAGGGCCTCGGGGCGATACGCAGTATTTT.